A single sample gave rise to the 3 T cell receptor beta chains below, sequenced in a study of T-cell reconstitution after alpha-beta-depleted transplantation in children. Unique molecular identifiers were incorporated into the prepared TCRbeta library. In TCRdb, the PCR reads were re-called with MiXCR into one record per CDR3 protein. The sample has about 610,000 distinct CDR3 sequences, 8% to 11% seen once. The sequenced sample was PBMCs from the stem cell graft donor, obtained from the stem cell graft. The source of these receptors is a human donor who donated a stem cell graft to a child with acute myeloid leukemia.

For the CDR3, the DNA is TGTGCCAGCAGCAAACGGGGAGCCCACTACGAGCAGTACTTC. Protein product: CASSKRGAHYEQYF. The chain combines TRBV7-9 with TRBJ2-7; maybe TRBD2 (5 bases). The V end was cut by 5 bases, the J end by 3 bases, with 14 bases between. The CDR3 covers 14 residues. CDR1 is SEHNR, CDR2 FQNEAQ, per germline (reference sequence).

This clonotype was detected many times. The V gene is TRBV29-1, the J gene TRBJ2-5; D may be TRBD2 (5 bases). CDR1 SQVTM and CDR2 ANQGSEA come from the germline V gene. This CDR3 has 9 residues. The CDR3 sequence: CIIAETQYF. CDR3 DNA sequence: TGCATCATAGCGGAGACCCAGTACTTC.

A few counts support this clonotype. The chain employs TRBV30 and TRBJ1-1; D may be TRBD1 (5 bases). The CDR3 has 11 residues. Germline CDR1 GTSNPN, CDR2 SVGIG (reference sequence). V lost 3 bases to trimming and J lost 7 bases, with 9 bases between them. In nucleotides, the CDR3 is TGTGCCTGGAGCCTCCAGGGTGAAGCTTTCTTT. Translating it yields CAWSLQGEAFF.